These 5 T cell receptor beta chains originate from one sample sequenced in a study of CD8 T cells in Susac syndrome. Reverse transcription of 0.5 to 1 ug RNA was performed with random hexamers. TCRdb re-analysed the immunoSEQ multiplex PCR reads in MiXCR, keeping a single row per CDR3 protein. The top ten hold around 0.25% of the sample, which has 80,000 or so distinct CDR3 sequences, roughly 94% seen once. Input material: CD8+ T cells from PBMCs. The receptors derive from a human donor in good health.

The rearrangement uses TRBV6-1 and TRBJ2-7; no definite D call. V was shortened by 5 bases and J by 5 bases, with 22 bases between the two germline ends. CDR3 length: 16 residues. In germline, CDR1 is MNHNS, CDR2 SASEGT. The CDR3 region is CASSPALSLSTHEQYV. DNA for the CDR3: TGTGCCAGCAGTCCAGCCCTTAGTCTTAGTACCCACGAGCAGTACGTC.

V is TRBV29-1 and J is TRBJ2-2; the match to TRBD2 covers 8 bases. V was pared by 6 bases and J by 5 bases, with 14 bases of the junction left unmatched. There are 16 residues in the CDR3. In germline, CDR1 is SQVTM, CDR2 ANQGSEA. In nucleotides, the CDR3 is TGCAGCGTCGGGGGGGAGGGACCGGTATTTACCGGGGAGCTGTTTTTT. It encodes CSVGGEGPVFTGELFF.

This sequence joins TRBV13 and TRBJ2-5; 10 bases align to TRBD2. The germline CDR1 and CDR2 sequences are PRHDT and FYEKMQ (reference sequence). V lost 1 base and J lost 6; bases outside the gene matches: 11. The CDR3 is made up of 17 amino acids. The CDR3 loop is CASSLVSGGSSGKTQYF. Written as DNA, the CDR3 is TGTGCCAGCAGCTTAGTTAGCGGGGGGAGCTCCGGAAAGACCCAGTACTTC. Together with reference TRBV13 and TRBJ2-5, the CDR3 gives the full variable domain: AAGVIQSPRHLIKEKRETATLKCYPIPRHDTVYWYQQGPGQDPQFLISFYEKMQSDKGSIPDRFSAQQFSDYHSELNMSSLELGDSALYFCASSLVSGGSSGKTQYFGPGTRLLVL.

The chain uses TRBV10-3 and TRBJ2-7; D may be TRBD1 (5 bases). This CDR3 comprises 15 residues. Between the trimmed V and J ends, which lost 3 bases and 3 bases, there was a span of 15 bases. Germline CDR1 and CDR2: ENHRY and SYGVKD. As DNA, the CDR3 is TGTGCCATCAGTGAAAGGGGTTCGAAGGGCTACGAGCAGTACGTC. Residues: CAISERGSKGYEQYV.

V usage is TRBV9 and J usage is TRBJ2-3; TRBD2 might be the D (5 bases). The V gene's germline CDR1 is SGDLS and CDR2 YYNGEE. The CDR3 consists of 16 residues. V was trimmed by 2 bases and J by 2 bases, leaving 15 bases between them. CDR3 bases: TGTGCCAGCAGCGTCGTTGGCGGGTTGGACACAGATACGCAGTATTTT. Encoded protein: CASSVVGGLDTDTQYF.